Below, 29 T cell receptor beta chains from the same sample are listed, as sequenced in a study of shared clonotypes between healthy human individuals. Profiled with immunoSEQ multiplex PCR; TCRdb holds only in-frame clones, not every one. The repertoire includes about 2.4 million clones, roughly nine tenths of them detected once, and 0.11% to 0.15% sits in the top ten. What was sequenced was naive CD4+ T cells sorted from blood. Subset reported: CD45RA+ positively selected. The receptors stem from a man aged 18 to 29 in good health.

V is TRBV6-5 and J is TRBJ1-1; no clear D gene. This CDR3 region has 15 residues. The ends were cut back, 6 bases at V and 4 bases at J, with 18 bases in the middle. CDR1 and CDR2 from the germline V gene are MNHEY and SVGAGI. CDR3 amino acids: CASSTAQRAFTEAFF. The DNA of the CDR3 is TGTGCCAGCAGCACGGCACAGAGGGCGTTCACTGAAGCTTTCTTT.

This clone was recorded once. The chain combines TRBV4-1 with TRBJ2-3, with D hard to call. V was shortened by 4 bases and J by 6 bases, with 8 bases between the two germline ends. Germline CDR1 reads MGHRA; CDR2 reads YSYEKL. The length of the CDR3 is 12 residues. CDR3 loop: CASSLVQDTQYF. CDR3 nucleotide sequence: TGCGCCAGCAGCCTAGTACAGGATACGCAGTATTTT.

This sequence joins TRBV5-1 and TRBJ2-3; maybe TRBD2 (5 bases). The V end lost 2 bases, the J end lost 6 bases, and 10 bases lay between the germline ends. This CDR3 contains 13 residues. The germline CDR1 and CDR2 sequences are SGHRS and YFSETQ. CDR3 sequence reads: CASSFGLSDTQYF. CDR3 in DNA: TGCGCCAGCAGCTTCGGACTCTCCGATACGCAGTATTTT.

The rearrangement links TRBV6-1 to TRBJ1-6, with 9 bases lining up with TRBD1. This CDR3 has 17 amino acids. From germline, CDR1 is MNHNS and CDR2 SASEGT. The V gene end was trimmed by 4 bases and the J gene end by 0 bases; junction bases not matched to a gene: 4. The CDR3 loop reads CASSGGTGSSYNSPLHF. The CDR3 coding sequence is TGTGCCAGCAGTGGGGGGACAGGGTCCTCCTATAATTCACCCCTCCACTTT.

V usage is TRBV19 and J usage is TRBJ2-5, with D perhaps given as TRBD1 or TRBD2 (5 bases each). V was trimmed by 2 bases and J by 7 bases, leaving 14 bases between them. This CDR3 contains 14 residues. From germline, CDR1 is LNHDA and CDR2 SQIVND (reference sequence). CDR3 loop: CASSIMYRGATQYF. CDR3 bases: TGTGCCAGTAGTATAATGTATAGGGGAGCGACCCAGTACTTC. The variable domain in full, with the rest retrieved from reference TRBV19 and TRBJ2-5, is DGGITQSPKYLFRKEGQNVTLSCEQNLNHDAMYWYRQDPGQGLRLIYYSQIVNDFQKGDIAEGYSVSREKKESFPLTVTSAQKNPTAFYLCASSIMYRGATQYFGPGTRLLVL.

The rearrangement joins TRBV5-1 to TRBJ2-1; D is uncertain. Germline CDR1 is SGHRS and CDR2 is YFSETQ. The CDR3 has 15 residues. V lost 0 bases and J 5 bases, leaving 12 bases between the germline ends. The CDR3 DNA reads TGCGCCAGCAGCTTGGCCGAGGTACCCGACAATGAGCAGTTCTTC. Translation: CASSLAEVPDNEQFF.

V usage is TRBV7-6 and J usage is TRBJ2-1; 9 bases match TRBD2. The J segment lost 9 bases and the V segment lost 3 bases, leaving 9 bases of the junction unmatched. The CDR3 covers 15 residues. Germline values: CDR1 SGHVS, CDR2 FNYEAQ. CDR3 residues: CASSLSLAGSGEQFF. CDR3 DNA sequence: TGTGCCAGCAGCTTGTCCCTAGCGGGATCCGGTGAGCAGTTCTTC. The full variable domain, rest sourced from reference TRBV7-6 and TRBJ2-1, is GAGVSQSPRYKVTKRGQDVALRCDPISGHVSLYWYRQALGQGPEFLTYFNYEAQQDKSGLPNDRFSAERPEGSISTLTIQRTEQRDSAMYRCASSLSLAGSGEQFFGPGTRLTVL.

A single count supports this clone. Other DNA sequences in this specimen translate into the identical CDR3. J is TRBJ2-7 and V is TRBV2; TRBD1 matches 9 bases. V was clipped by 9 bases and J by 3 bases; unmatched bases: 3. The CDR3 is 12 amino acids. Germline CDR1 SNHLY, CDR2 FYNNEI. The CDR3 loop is CASRDRVYEQYF. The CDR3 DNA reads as TGTGCCAGTCGGGACAGGGTCTACGAGCAGTACTTC.

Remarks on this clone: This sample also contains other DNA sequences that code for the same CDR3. The CDR3 nucleotides are TGCGCCAGCAGCTTAGCGGGGGGGCCCGCAGATACGCAGTATTTT. It yields the protein CASSLAGGPADTQYF. The chain has TRBV5-1 and TRBJ2-3; the match to TRBD2 covers 10 bases. The CDR3 extends over 15 amino acids. After removal of 2 bases from V and 4 bases from J, the junction contained 4 bases not matched to a gene. Germline CDR1 is SGHRS and CDR2 is YFSETQ.

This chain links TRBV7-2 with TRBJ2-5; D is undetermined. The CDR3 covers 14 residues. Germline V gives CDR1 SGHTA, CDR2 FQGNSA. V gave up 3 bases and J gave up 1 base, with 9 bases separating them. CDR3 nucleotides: TGTGCCAGCAGCTTTCGAGGCAGCCAAGAGACCCAGTACTTC. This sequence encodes CASSFRGSQETQYF.

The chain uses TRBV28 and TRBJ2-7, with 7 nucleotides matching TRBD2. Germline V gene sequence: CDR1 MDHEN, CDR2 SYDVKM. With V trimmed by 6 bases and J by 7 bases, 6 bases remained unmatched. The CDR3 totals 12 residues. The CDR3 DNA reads TGTGCCAGCAGCTCACGGGGGGAAGAGCAGTACTTC. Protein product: CASSSRGEEQYF.

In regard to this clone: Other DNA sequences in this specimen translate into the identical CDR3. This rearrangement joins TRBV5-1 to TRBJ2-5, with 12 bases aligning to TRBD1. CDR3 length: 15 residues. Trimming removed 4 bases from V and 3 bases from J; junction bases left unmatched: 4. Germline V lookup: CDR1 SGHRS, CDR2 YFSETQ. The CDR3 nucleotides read TGCGCCAGCAGCGTTGGGACAGGGGGCGAAGAGACCCAGTACTTC. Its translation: CASSVGTGGEETQYF.

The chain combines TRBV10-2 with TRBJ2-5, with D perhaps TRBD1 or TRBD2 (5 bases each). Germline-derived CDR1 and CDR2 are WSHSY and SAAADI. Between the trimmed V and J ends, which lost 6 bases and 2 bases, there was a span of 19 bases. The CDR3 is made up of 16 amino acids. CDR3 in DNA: TGCGCCAGCAGCATAGGGCACACCGGGGCACAAGAGACCCAGTACTTC. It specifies CASSIGHTGAQETQYF.

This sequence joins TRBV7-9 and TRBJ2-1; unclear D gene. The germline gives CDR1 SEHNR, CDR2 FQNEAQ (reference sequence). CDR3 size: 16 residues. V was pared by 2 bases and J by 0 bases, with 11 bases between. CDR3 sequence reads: CASSLLLPSSYNEQFF. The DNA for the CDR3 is TGTGCCAGCAGCTTATTACTGCCGAGCTCCTACAATGAGCAGTTCTTC.

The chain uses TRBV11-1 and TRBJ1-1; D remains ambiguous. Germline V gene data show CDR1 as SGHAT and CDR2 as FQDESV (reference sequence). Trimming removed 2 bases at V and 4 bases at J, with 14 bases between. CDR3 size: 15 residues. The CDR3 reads CASSLQPQPATEAFF. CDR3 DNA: TGTGCCAGCAGCTTACAGCCGCAACCAGCCACTGAAGCTTTCTTT. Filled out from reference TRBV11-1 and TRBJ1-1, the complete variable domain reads EAEVAQSPRYKITEKSQAVAFWCDPISGHATLYWYRQILGQGPELLVQFQDESVVDDSQLPKDRFSAERLKGVDSTLKIQPAELGDSAMYLCASSLQPQPATEAFFGQGTRLTVV.

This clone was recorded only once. The CDR3 loop reads CASRISREGEAFF. CDR3 nucleotides: TGTGCCAGCAGAATAAGCAGGGAGGGTGAAGCTTTCTTT. The chain joins TRBV7-2 to TRBJ1-1; D is perhaps TRBD1 (5 bases). Germline-derived CDR1 and CDR2 are SGHTA and FQGNSA. The CDR3 sequence is 13 residues long. V lost 6 bases and J lost 7, with 15 bases in between.

CDR3 sequence: CATNGGATGELFF. The CDR3, as DNA: TGTGCCACCAACGGAGGGGCAACCGGGGAGCTGTTTTTT. The V gene is TRBV2, the J gene TRBJ2-2, with D possibly being TRBD2 (6 bases). The germline V gene has CDR1 SNHLY and CDR2 FYNNEI. There are 13 residues in the CDR3. The V end was cut by 10 bases, the J end by 5 bases, with 14 bases between.

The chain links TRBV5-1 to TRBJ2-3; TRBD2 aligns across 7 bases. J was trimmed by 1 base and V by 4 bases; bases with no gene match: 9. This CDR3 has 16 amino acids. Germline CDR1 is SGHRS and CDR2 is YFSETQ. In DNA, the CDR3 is TGCGCCAGCAGCCCCCTCGCTAGCGGAGGCACAGATACGCAGTATTTT. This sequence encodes CASSPLASGGTDTQYF. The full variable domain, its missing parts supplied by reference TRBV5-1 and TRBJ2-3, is KAGVTQTPRYLIKTRGQQVTLSCSPISGHRSVSWYQQTPGQGLQFLFEYFSETQRNKGNFPGRFSGRQFSNSRSEMNVSTLELGDSALYLCASSPLASGGTDTQYFGPGTRLTVL.

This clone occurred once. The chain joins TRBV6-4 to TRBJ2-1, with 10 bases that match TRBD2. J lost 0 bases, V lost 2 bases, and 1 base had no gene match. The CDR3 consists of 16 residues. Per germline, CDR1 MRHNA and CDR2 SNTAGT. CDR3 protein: CASSDIAGGSYNEQFF. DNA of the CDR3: TGTGCCAGCAGTGACATAGCGGGGGGCTCCTACAATGAGCAGTTCTTC.

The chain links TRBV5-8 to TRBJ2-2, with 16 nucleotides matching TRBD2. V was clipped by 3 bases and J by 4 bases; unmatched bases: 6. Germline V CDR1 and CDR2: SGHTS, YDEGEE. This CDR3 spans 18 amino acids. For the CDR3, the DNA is TGTGCCAGCAGCTCCGGGACTAGCGGGGGGGCGAGCACCGGGGAGCTGTTTTTT. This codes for CASSSGTSGGASTGELFF.

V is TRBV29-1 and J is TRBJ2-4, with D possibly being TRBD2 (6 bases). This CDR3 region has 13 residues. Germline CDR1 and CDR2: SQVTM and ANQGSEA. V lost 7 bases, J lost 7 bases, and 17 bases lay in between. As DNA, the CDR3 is TGCAGCGCGAAAGGAGGGCGTATGAACATTCAGTACTTC. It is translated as CSAKGGRMNIQYF.

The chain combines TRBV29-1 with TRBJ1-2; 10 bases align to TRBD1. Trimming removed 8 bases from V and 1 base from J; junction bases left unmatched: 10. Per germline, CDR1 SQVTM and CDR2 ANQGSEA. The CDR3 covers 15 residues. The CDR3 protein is CSTEDRGAYNYGYTF. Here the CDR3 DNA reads TGCAGCACTGAGGACAGGGGGGCATATAACTATGGCTACACCTTC.

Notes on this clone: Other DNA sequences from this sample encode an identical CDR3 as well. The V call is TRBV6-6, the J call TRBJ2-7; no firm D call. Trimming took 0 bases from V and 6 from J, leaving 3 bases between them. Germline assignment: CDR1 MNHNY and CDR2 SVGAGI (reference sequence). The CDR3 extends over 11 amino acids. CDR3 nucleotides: TGTGCCAGCAGTTACTCTGGCGAGCAGTACTTC. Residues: CASSYSGEQYF.

The CDR3 region has the DNA TGTGCCAGCAGCTCTAGCGGGGGAACCGTCGCTACGCAGTATTTT. Translated, it gives CASSSSGGTVATQYF. The chain has TRBV9 and TRBJ2-3, with TRBD2 matching over 10 bases. CDR3 length: 15 residues. J lost 8 bases, V lost 4 bases, and 10 bases had no gene match. Germline V gene lookup returns CDR1 SGDLS and CDR2 YYNGEE.

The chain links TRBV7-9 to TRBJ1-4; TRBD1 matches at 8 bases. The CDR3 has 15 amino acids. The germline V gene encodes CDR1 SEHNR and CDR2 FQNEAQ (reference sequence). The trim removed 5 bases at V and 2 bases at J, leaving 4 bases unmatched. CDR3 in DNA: TGTGCCAGCAGCCCCCGGACAGGGACTAATGAAAAACTGTTTTTT. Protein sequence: CASSPRTGTNEKLFF.

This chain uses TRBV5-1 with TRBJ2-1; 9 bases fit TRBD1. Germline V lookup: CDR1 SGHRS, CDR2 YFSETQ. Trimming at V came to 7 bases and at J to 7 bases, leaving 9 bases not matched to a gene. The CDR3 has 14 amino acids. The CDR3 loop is CASAPGQGGNEQFF. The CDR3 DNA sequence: TGCGCCAGCGCCCCGGGACAGGGAGGGAATGAGCAGTTCTTC.

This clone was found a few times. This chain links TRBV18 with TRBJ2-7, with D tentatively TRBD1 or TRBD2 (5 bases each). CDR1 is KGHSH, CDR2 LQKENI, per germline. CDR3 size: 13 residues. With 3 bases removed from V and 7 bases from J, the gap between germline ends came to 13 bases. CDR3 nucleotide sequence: TGTGCCAGCTCACCCGTTGGTGAGGGGGAGCAGTACTTC. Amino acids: CASSPVGEGEQYF.

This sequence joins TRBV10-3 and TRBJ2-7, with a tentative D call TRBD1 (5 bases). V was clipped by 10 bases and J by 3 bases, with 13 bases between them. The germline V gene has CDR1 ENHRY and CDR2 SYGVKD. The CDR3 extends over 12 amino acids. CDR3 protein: CATGIENYEQYF. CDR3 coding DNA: TGTGCCACAGGGATAGAAAACTACGAGCAGTACTTC.

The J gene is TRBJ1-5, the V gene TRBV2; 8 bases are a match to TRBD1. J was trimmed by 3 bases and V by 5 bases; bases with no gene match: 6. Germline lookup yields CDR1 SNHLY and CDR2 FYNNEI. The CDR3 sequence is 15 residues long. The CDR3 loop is CASSSDRGFNQPQHF. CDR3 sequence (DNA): TGTGCCAGCAGTTCCGACAGGGGATTCAATCAGCCCCAGCATTTT.